The clone carrying this T cell receptor beta chain appeared many times. The antigen is unknown. The V and J ends lost 3 bases and 1 base respectively, with 14 bases between them. The germline V gene has CDR1 KGHDR and CDR2 SFDVKD. The CDR3 contains 16 residues. This sample was included in a study of Graves' ophthalmopathy and Graves' hyperthyroidism. The study, taken as a whole, reports: A roughly 84% specificity and just under 90% sensitivity were achieved by a 13-signature model that separated ophthalmopathy from stable hyperthyroidism. Ophthalmopathy progression predictions by the model showed about 72% specificity and approximately 69% sensitivity. Detection in blood was also observed for most expanded thyroid clonotypes above 0.001 frequency.

Clinical symptoms, serum thyroxine, TRAb, thyroid ultrasound and orbital computed tomography were relied on for diagnosis. Amplification from RNA transcripts yielded the TCR beta CDR3 regions. A first-round RT-PCR used HTBI primers, followed by a second-round multiplex PCR. TCRdb redid the calling of the multiplex PCR reads with MiXCR, one entry per CDR3 protein. Of 300,000 to 400,000 distinct CDR3 sequences listed, 15% to 20% are singletons. The receptor's source is an adult woman with stable Graves' hyperthyroidism. The sequenced material came from peripheral blood. The chain combines TRBV24-1 with TRBJ2-5; D is unresolved. CDR3 amino acids: CATSDSPGHSQETQYF. In nucleotides, the CDR3 is TGTGCCACCAGTGATAGTCCTGGCCACTCCCAAGAGACCCAGTACTTC.